This T cell receptor beta chain was identified in a study of cytomegalovirus exposure and HLA in healthy donors. General study findings and limits: An assumption of roughly uniform sequencing depth across donors underlay the presence/absence analyses.

Germline assignment: CDR1 MRHNA and CDR2 SNTAGT. The CDR3 contains 13 residues. The V and J ends lost 0 bases and 8 bases, in that order; junction bases with no gene match: 3. Comments on this clone: Antigen specificity is unknown.

A multiplex PCR was run with 60 Vbeta primers and 13 Jbeta primers. Using immunoSEQ multiplex PCR, the repertoire was profiled, and TCRdb retains in-frame clones only, with some absent. The sample records about 97,000 clones, roughly 76% being singletons. The sequence was obtained from a man aged 35 to 55 in good health and CMV-seronegative. The sample was PBMCs. The rearrangement links TRBV6-4 to TRBJ1-1; 7 bases align to TRBD1. CDR3 in DNA: TGTGCCAGCAGTGACTCGGGCAGGGGGGAAGCTTTCTTT. Its protein product is CASSDSGRGEAFF.